This T cell receptor beta chain is from a study of OX40 agonist ivuxolimab in advanced cancers. Study background: People in dose escalation had one of these cancers: hepatocellular carcinoma, melanoma, renal cell or head and neck cancer.

Study-wide results and limits: CD4+ and CD8+ T cells in blood underwent clonal expansion by week 6 at 0.1 to 3.0 mg/kg.

Germline-derived CDR1 and CDR2 are SGHRS and YFSETQ. The CDR3 contains 14 residues. V lost 6 bases and J lost 3; bases outside the gene matches: 8. Clones were sequenced by immunoSEQ multiplex PCR, and TCRdb holds only the in-frame ones, with some missing. This sample has 95,000 to 120,000 clones, with 75% to 95% found just once. Points on this clone: Its antigen remains unidentified.

The sequenced sample was CD4+ or CD8+ T cells sorted from blood, obtained in a trial of the OX40 agonist ivuxolimab. This sequence originates from an adult with an advanced solid tumor such as melanoma, head and neck, liver or kidney cancer. The rearrangement joins TRBV5-1 to TRBJ1-2; 7 bases are a match to TRBD1. In nucleotides, the CDR3 is TGCGCCAGCAAAAGTTTTACAGGGGACTATGGCTACACCTTC. Residues: CASKSFTGDYGYTF.